Each of the 8 T cell receptor beta chains below was sequenced from the same sample in a study of graft-versus-host responses after intestinal transplantation. No antigen has been assigned to these receptors. Generated by immunoSEQ multiplex PCR, the TCRdb table keeps only in-frame clones and is missing some. The sample consists of 80,000 to 100,000 clones, roughly 90% of them appearing once. The material sequenced was unstimulated CD4+ T cells sorted from spleen or lymph node cells, taken before intestinal transplant. These receptors were obtained from a human donor who received an intestinal transplant.

The rearrangement joins TRBV5-1 to TRBJ2-7, with D perhaps matching TRBD1 (5 bases). Deletions cut 3 bases from V and 3 bases from J, with 10 bases between. This CDR3 has 13 residues. Germline lookup yields CDR1 SGHRS and CDR2 YFSETQ. CDR3 DNA: TGCGCCAGCAGCTCCAACAGGCTCTACGAGCAGTACTTC. Its protein product is CASSSNRLYEQYF.

The gene calls are TRBV7-9 and TRBJ1-1; D unresolved. This CDR3 is built from 11 residues. Trimming cost V 7 bases and J 4 bases, with 7 bases left between them. Germline assignment: CDR1 SEHNR and CDR2 FQNEAQ (reference sequence). The CDR3 sequence: CASTYLTEAFF. The CDR3 nucleotides are TGTGCCAGCACCTATCTCACTGAAGCTTTCTTT.

The CDR3 spells CASSPGEKLEAFF. DNA for the CDR3: TGTGCCAGCTCACCAGGTGAGAAGCTGGAAGCTTTCTTT. The chain employs TRBV18 and TRBJ1-1; D is ambiguous. This CDR3 has 13 residues. V was clipped by 2 bases and J by 8 bases, with 12 bases between them. Germline V gives CDR1 KGHSH, CDR2 LQKENI.

This sequence joins TRBV7-3 and TRBJ2-5, with D unresolved. V was trimmed by 2 bases and J by 1 base, leaving 11 bases between them. Germline V gene lookup returns CDR1 SGHTA and CDR2 FQGTGA. This CDR3 spans 15 amino acids. This CDR3 is CASSLSGLPQETQYF. CDR3 bases: TGTGCCAGCAGCTTATCGGGTCTACCCCAAGAGACCCAGTACTTC.

This chain links TRBV5-4 with TRBJ1-3; weak D call: TRBD1 (5 bases). Trimming removed 0 bases from V and 2 bases from J, with 6 bases in between. The CDR3 extends over 14 amino acids. The germline V gene encodes CDR1 SGHNT and CDR2 YYREEE (reference sequence). DNA for the CDR3: TGTGCCAGCAGCTTGGGACAGACTGGAAACACCATATATTTT. Translating it yields CASSLGQTGNTIYF. The complete variable domain, with remaining parts taken from reference TRBV5-4 and TRBJ1-3, reads ETGVTQSPTHLIKTRGQQVTLRCSSQSGHNTVSWYQQALGQGPQFIFQYYREEENGRGNFPPRFSGLQFPNYSSELNVNALELDDSALYLCASSLGQTGNTIYFGEGSWLTVV.

The V call is TRBV19, the J call TRBJ1-2, with D possibly matching TRBD1 (5 bases). The V end was cut by 6 bases, the J end by 4 bases, with 12 bases between. The CDR3 runs 13 residues. In germline, CDR1 is LNHDA, CDR2 SQIVND (reference sequence). The CDR3 is CASRAGLLYGYTF. The CDR3 nucleotides are TGTGCCAGTAGGGCGGGGCTGCTCTATGGCTACACCTTC. Using reference TRBV19 and TRBJ1-2 for the parts outside the CDR3, the full variable domain is DGGITQSPKYLFRKEGQNVTLSCEQNLNHDAMYWYRQDPGQGLRLIYYSQIVNDFQKGDIAEGYSVSREKKESFPLTVTSAQKNPTAFYLCASRAGLLYGYTFGSGTRLTVV.

The chain uses TRBV5-1 and TRBJ2-7; possibly TRBD1 for D (6 bases). Germline lookup yields CDR1 SGHRS and CDR2 YFSETQ. The V gene lost 3 bases and the J gene lost 0 bases, with 10 bases spanning the gap. The CDR3 has 14 amino acids. This CDR3 reads CASSWARGSYEQYF. Here the CDR3 DNA reads TGCGCCAGCAGCTGGGCCAGGGGCTCCTACGAGCAGTACTTC.

The chain is built from TRBV6-1 and TRBJ2-5, with 7 bases aligning to TRBD2. From germline, CDR1 is MNHNS and CDR2 SASEGT. V shed 0 bases, J shed 7 bases, and the junction held 2 bases outside the gene matches. The CDR3 spans 13 residues. The CDR3, as DNA: TGTGCCAGCAGTGAAGCCCCGGGGGGGACCCAGTACTTC. This translates into CASSEAPGGTQYF.